The rows below give T cell receptor beta chains drawn from one sample of a study of blood T cell repertoires in COVID-19. Measured with immunoSEQ multiplex PCR; TCRdb has only the in-frame clones, and not every one. The sample records 150,000 to 200,000 clones, 82% being singletons. The specimen sequenced was peripheral blood. Receptors were obtained from a woman aged 60-70 years with COVID-19, enrolled during active disease. CDR3s include the opening cysteine and the closing phenylalanine or tryptophan. Fields, in order: V gene, D gene, J gene, clone size, CDR3 protein, CDR3 DNA. The D gene is left open where the match is weak. Part of the rows lack a size; the others show once, few, many or a class for expanded clones.

TRBV6-5,-,TRBJ1-2,-,CASSYSIRGAQGYTF,TGTGCCAGCAGTTACTCGATCCGTGGGGCGCAGGGCTACACCTTC
TRBV27,TRBD2,TRBJ2-3,-,CASSFGTSGRNLADTQYF,TGTGCCAGCAGTTTCGGGACTAGCGGGAGGAATTTGGCAGATACGCAGTATTTT
TRBV6-1,-,TRBJ1-1,-,CASTRLRSEAFF,TGTGCCAGCACCCGTCTTAGATCTGAAGCTTTCTTT
TRBV6-2/TRBV6-3,-,TRBJ1-1,-,CASSQHRGDTEAFF,TGTGCCAGCAGTCAGCATCGGGGGGACACTGAAGCTTTCTTT
TRBV5-1,TRBD2,TRBJ2-3,-,CASRQGLAGGTDTQYF,TGCGCCAGCCGCCAAGGACTAGCGGGAGGGACAGATACGCAGTATTTT
TRBV5-6,-,TRBJ1-2,-,CASSLDQGYGYTF,TGTGCCAGCAGCTTGGACCAGGGCTATGGCTACACCTTC
TRBV18,TRBD1,TRBJ1-5,-,CASSPGDRDQPQHF,TGTGCCAGCTCACCAGGGGACAGGGATCAGCCCCAGCATTTT
TRBV3-1/TRBV3-2,TRBD2,TRBJ2-3,-,CASRSQLAGGTQYF,TGTGCCAGCCGGAGTCAACTAGCGGGGGGTACGCAGTATTTT
TRBV5-5,-,TRBJ1-1,few,CASSFLDRTVTEAFF,TGTGCCAGCAGCTTTCTCGACAGAACCGTCACTGAAGCTTTCTTT
TRBV10-3,TRBD1,TRBJ1-1,-,CAIREGQENTEAFF,TGTGCCATCAGAGAGGGACAGGAAAACACTGAAGCTTTCTTT
TRBV18,-,TRBJ2-3,-,CASSPLGLVTDTQYF,TGTGCCAGCTCACCATTGGGGCTGGTCACAGATACGCAGTATTTT